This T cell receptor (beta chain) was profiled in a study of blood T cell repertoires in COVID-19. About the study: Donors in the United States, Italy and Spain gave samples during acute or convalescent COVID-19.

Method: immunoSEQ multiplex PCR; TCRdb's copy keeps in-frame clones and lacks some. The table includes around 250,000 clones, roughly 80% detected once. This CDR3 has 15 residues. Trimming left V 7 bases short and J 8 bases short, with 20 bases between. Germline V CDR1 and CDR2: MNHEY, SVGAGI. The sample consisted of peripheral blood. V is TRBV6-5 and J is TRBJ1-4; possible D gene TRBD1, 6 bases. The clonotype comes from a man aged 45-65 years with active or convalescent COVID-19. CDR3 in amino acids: CASTHRDSVGEKLFF. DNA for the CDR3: TGTGCCAGCACCCACAGGGATTCGGTTGGAGAAAAACTGTTTTTT.